Presented here are 25 T cell receptor beta chains from one specimen sequenced in a study of molecular identifiers for immune sequencing clone quantification. TCRdb redid the calling of the PCR reads with MiXCR, one entry per CDR3 protein. The sample shows 250,000 to 350,000 distinct CDR3 sequences, 20% to 25% of them seen only once. What was sequenced was naive CD8+ T cells from blood, with Jurkat cell RNA spiked in. Subset here: FACS-sorted CD8+CD4-CCR7+CD45RA+ naive T cells. These receptors were obtained from a human donor in good health. Some libraries in this study had Jurkat cell RNA spiked in.

There are a few counts of this clonotype. The V and J genes are TRBV30 and TRBJ1-1; D call uncertain. This CDR3 has 13 amino acids. Germline V CDR1 and CDR2: GTSNPN, SVGIG (reference sequence). Trimming stripped 4 bases from V and 0 bases from J, with 9 bases between. Written as DNA, the CDR3 is TGTGCCTGGACACAATTCATGAACACTGAAGCTTTCTTT. The encoded protein is CAWTQFMNTEAFF.

This clonotype came up many times. The V and J genes are TRBV15 and TRBJ1-1; no firm D call. Trimming took 4 bases from V and 6 from J, leaving 24 bases between them. The CDR3 covers 17 residues. Per the germline V gene, CDR1 is LNHNV and CDR2 is YYDKDF (reference sequence). CDR3 coding DNA: TGTGCCACCAGCACCTCCCCCCAGGAATTAAGTGACGCTGAAGCTTTCTTT. Translated: CATSTSPQELSDAEAFF.

The V gene is TRBV28, the J gene TRBJ2-5; 7 nucleotides line up with TRBD2. CDR3 size: 16 residues. Germline V gene data show CDR1 as MDHEN and CDR2 as SYDVKM. The ends lost 7 bases at V and 9 bases at J; junction bases unmatched: 20. CDR3 residues: CASTKNGKMTREAQYF. CDR3 DNA sequence: TGTGCCAGCACTAAAAACGGGAAAATGACCCGGGAGGCCCAGTACTTC.

This sequence joins TRBV9 and TRBJ1-2, with a tentative D call TRBD1 (5 bases). This CDR3 contains 16 residues. The ends were cut back, 4 bases at V and 4 bases at J, with 20 bases in the middle. Germline V CDR1 and CDR2: SGDLS, YYNGEE. CDR3 region: CASSLGAIDGGYGYTF. CDR3 DNA: TGTGCCAGCAGCCTAGGGGCTATCGACGGAGGCTATGGCTACACCTTC.

Of note for this clonotype: A much larger clone lies one base from this, so it may be a read error. The chain joins TRBV4-2 to TRBJ2-1; 10 bases match TRBD2. CDR3 size: 17 residues. Germline CDR1 and CDR2: LGHNA and YNFKEQ. Trimming cost V 6 bases and J 8 bases; bases outside gene matches: 16. The CDR3 loop is CASRENVGAGGVDEQFF. The CDR3 nucleotides are TGTGCCAGCAGGGAGAATGTTGGAGCGGGAGGGGTTGATGAGCAGTTCTTC.

This clonotype was recorded at least ten times. The chain recombines TRBV14 with TRBJ1-1; 7 nucleotides line up with TRBD1. The CDR3 length is 13 residues. The germline gives CDR1 SGHDN, CDR2 FVKESK. V was clipped by 4 bases and J by 4 bases; unmatched bases: 3. The CDR3 reads CASSRRDSTEAFF. The CDR3 nucleotides read TGTGCCAGCAGCCGGAGGGACAGCACTGAAGCTTTCTTT. Looking up the rest from reference TRBV14 and TRBJ1-1 gives the full variable domain: EAGVTQFPSHSVIEKGQTVTLRCDPISGHDNLYWYRRVMGKEIKFLLHFVKESKQDESGMPNNRFLAERTGGTYSTLKVQPAELEDSGVYFCASSRRDSTEAFFGQGTRLTVV.

In its sample, this clonotype was seen many times. The rearrangement joins TRBV20-1 to TRBJ2-3, with TRBD2 identical over 12 bases. With V trimmed by 5 bases and J by 2 bases, 5 bases remained unmatched. CDR3 length equals 15 residues. Germline V gene sequence: CDR1 DFQATT, CDR2 SNEGSKA (reference sequence). The CDR3 sequence: CSASSGRDYTDTQYF. The CDR3 nucleotides read TGCAGTGCTTCTAGCGGGAGGGATTACACAGATACGCAGTATTTT.

Turning to this clonotype: One base away lies a much larger clone, so this may be a sequencing read error. The chain combines TRBV5-6 with TRBJ2-1; D may be TRBD1 (5 bases). Trimming cost V 2 bases and J 6 bases, with 24 bases left between them. The CDR3 loop spans 18 amino acids. Germline V gene lookup returns CDR1 SGHDT and CDR2 YYEEEE. CDR3 coding DNA: TGTGCCAGCAGCTTTGTGCCACGGGTAGGGGTTTACGGCAATGAGCAGTTCTTC. Protein sequence: CASSFVPRVGVYGNEQFF.

This clonotype was seen ten or more times. V gene TRBV20-1 combines with J gene TRBJ2-5; tentatively, D is TRBD2 (7 bases). The CDR3 extends over 14 amino acids. Germline CDR1 and CDR2: DFQATT and SNEGSKA (reference sequence). Trimming shortened V by 6 bases and J by 4 bases, and 18 bases separated the two germline ends. Here the CDR3 DNA reads TGCAGTGCAAGTGGGGGGGGCCGCTTAGAGACCCAGTACTTC. Translation: CSASGGGRLETQYF.

The V gene is TRBV7-2, the J gene TRBJ2-7, with D possibly matching TRBD1 (6 bases). V dropped 5 bases and J dropped 5 bases, with 19 bases sitting between them. This CDR3 contains 15 residues. Germline loops: CDR1 SGHTA, CDR2 FQGNSA. The chain's CDR3 is CASSPRDTSNHEQYF. The CDR3 region has the DNA TGTGCCAGCAGCCCTCGGGACACGTCAAATCACGAGCAGTACTTC.

Ten or more counts support this clonotype. The V gene is TRBV28, the J gene TRBJ1-5, with D perhaps TRBD1 (5 bases). CDR1 is MDHEN, CDR2 SYDVKM, per germline. The germline V and J ends were trimmed by 8 bases and 7 bases, with 12 bases remaining between them. This CDR3 comprises 12 residues. CDR3 bases: TGTGCCAGCCAATGGGGGGGGCAGCCCCAGCATTTT. Residues: CASQWGGQPQHF.

Remarks on this clonotype: This may be a read error: a much more frequent sequence differs by one nucleotide. J is TRBJ2-7 and V is TRBV20-1; 7 nucleotides line up with TRBD2. Germline V gene sequence: CDR1 DFQATT, CDR2 SNEGSKA (reference sequence). The CDR3 has 11 amino acids. The CDR3 nucleotides read TGCGGTGCCAGAGCGGGGTACGAGCAGTACTTC. This encodes CGARAGYEQYF.

This clonotype was seen repeatedly, ten times or more. The V call is TRBV20-1, the J call TRBJ2-3; 8 bases match TRBD2. V lost 0 bases and J lost 3; bases outside the gene matches: 8. This CDR3 has 16 amino acids. In germline, CDR1 is DFQATT, CDR2 SNEGSKA (reference sequence). The CDR3 DNA is TGCAGTGCTAGAGATGAGGGACTAGGGAAAACAGATACGCAGTATTTT. This sequence encodes CSARDEGLGKTDTQYF.

The sample holds a few counts of this clonotype. This chain joins TRBV7-2 and TRBJ2-1; no definite D call. Trimming stripped 3 bases from V and 0 bases from J, with 3 bases between. CDR1 and CDR2 (germline): SGHTA, FQGNSA. The length of the CDR3 is 13 residues. The CDR3 protein is CASSFYSYNEQFF. In DNA form, the CDR3 reads TGTGCCAGCAGCTTTTACTCCTACAATGAGCAGTTCTTC.

The J gene is TRBJ2-3, the V gene TRBV21-1; TRBD1 is the table's D call, not checked against the DNA. TRBV21-1 is noted as a pseudogene. This CDR3 has 15 residues. DNA for the CDR3: TGTGCCAGCAGCGCCCACCGGGACTACACAGATACGCAGTATTTT. It codes for CASSAHRDYTDTQYF.

The chain recombines TRBV9 with TRBJ2-3; D assignment may be TRBD1 or TRBD2 (5 bases each). The CDR3 runs to 16 residues. Germline V gene lookup returns CDR1 SGDLS and CDR2 YYNGEE. The germline V and J ends were trimmed by 4 bases and 4 bases, with 19 bases remaining between them. As DNA, the CDR3 is TGTGCCAGCAGCCCGGGACCGGACGTAATAGCAGATACGCAGTATTTT. It translates to CASSPGPDVIADTQYF.

Comments on this clonotype: The junction does not match germline at one end; this may be a read error. This sequence joins TRBV13 and TRBJ2-3, with 7 bases matching TRBD1. Germline CDR1 reads PRHDT; CDR2 reads FYEKMQ (reference sequence). The CDR3 totals 16 residues. This CDR3 reads CASSHPTGESTDTRYF. CDR3 sequence (DNA): TGTGCCAGCAGCCACCCCACAGGGGAGAGCACAGATACGCGGTATTTT.

This clonotype was detected many times. V usage is TRBV19 and J usage is TRBJ2-3; no reliable D call. The CDR3 length is 13 residues. Trimming stripped 5 bases from V and 6 bases from J, with 12 bases between. Germline V gives CDR1 LNHDA, CDR2 SQIVND (reference sequence). The CDR3 reads CASSPRSKDTQYF. The CDR3 bases are TGTGCCAGTAGTCCGCGCTCCAAGGATACGCAGTATTTT.

Details on this clonotype: A much larger clone differs by one base, so this may be a read error. V usage is TRBV27 and J usage is TRBJ2-7, with D perhaps being TRBD1 or TRBD2 (7 bases each). Germline assignment: CDR1 MNHEY and CDR2 SMNVEV (reference sequence). This CDR3 is built from 13 residues. The CDR3 nucleotides read TGTGCCAGCAGTTTACAGGGGGGGTACGGGCAGTACTTC. Amino acids: CASSLQGGYGQYF.

Concerning this clonotype: A single base separates this from a much larger clone, so it may be a read error. The CDR3 DNA is TGTGCCAACAGTGACGCAGGGCACGGAACCTACGAGCAGTACTTC. Its protein is CANSDAGHGTYEQYF. The chain combines TRBV6-5 with TRBJ2-7; D might be TRBD1 (5 bases). Looked up from germline, CDR1 is MNHEY and CDR2 is SVGAGI. There are 15 residues in the CDR3.

This clonotype was seen at least ten times. The chain combines TRBV19 with TRBJ1-5; a weak D match, TRBD1 (6 bases). V lost 5 bases and J 5 bases, leaving 10 bases between the germline ends. Looked up from germline, CDR1 is LNHDA and CDR2 is SQIVND (reference sequence). This CDR3 is built from 13 residues. CDR3 residues: CASSGDNYQPQHF. The CDR3 DNA is TGTGCCAGTAGTGGGGACAACTATCAGCCCCAGCATTTT.

V gene TRBV12-2 combines with J gene TRBJ2-7. TRBV12-2 has pseudogene status. CDR3 length equals 11 residues. The CDR3 nucleotides read TGTGCAAGTCGCCTCAGTAGGGAGCAGTACTTC. Translating gives CASRLSREQYF.

V is TRBV3-1 and J is TRBJ2-5; D perhaps matches TRBD1 (5 bases). Germline V gives CDR1 LGHDT, CDR2 YNNKEL (reference sequence). The CDR3 contains 18 residues. V shed 0 bases and J shed 9 bases, with 26 bases lying between them. Written as DNA, the CDR3 is TGTGCCAGCAGCCAAGATTCAAGGGGCCTAGTTACTCCACAGGCCCAGTACTTC. Protein sequence: CASSQDSRGLVTPQAQYF.

The chain couples TRBV4-1 to TRBJ2-7; 11 nucleotides align to TRBD1. The germline V gene encodes CDR1 MGHRA and CDR2 YSYEKL. The V and J ends lost 0 bases and 3 bases, in that order; junction bases with no gene match: 4. The CDR3 is 16 residues long. The CDR3 protein is CASSQDRDRGFYEQYF. The CDR3 bases are TGCGCCAGCAGCCAAGACCGGGACAGGGGGTTCTACGAGCAGTACTTC.

The CDR3 region is CATSEGGAREMDTEAFF. CDR3 nucleotides: TGTGCCACCAGTGAGGGAGGGGCGAGGGAAATGGACACTGAAGCTTTCTTT. This chain connects TRBV24-1 to TRBJ1-1; the D gene is possibly TRBD1 (5 bases). Per germline, CDR1 KGHDR and CDR2 SFDVKD. CDR3 length: 17 amino acids. V was pared by 4 bases and J by 3 bases, with 20 bases between.